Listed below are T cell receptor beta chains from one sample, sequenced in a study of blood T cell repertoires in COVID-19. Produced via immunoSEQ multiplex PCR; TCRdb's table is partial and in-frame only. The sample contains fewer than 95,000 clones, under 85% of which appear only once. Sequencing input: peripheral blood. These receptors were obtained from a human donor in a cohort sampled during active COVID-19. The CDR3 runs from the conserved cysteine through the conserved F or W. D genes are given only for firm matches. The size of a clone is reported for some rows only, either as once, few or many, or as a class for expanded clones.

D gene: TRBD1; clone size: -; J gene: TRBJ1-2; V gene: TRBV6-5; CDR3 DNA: TGTGCCAGCACCATCGGACAGGGCCCCTATGGCTACACCTTC; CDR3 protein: CASTIGQGPYGYTF
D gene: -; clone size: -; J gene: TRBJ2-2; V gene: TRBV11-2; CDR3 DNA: TGTGCCAGCAGCTTACTTAGGAGGGGCAGGGCCGGGGAGCTGTTTTTT; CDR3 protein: CASSLLRRGRAGELFF
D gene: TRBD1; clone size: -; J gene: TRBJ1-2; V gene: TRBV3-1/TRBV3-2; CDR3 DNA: TGTGCCAGCAGCCAAGGATACGGGACAGGATCTTCCTATGGCTACACCTTC; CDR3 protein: CASSQGYGTGSSYGYTF
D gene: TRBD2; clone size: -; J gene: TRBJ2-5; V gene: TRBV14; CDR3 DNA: TGTGCCAGCAGCCAACCGATTAGCGGGAGAGAGACCCAGTACTTC; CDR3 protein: CASSQPISGRETQYF
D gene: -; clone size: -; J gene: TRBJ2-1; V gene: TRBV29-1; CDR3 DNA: TGCAGCGGAGGAGAAAATGAGCAGTTCTTC; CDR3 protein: CSGGENEQFF
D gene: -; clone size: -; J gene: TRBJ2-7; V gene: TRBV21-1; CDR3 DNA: TGTGCCAGCAGCCCCCGGGAGGGGGACAGGGGGCCGGAGCAGTACTTC; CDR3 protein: CASSPREGDRGPEQYF
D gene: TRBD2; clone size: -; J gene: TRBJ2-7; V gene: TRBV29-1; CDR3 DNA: TGCAGCGTTGAGGGGGGGACTAGCGGTGCCTACGAGCAGTACTTC; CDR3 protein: CSVEGGTSGAYEQYF
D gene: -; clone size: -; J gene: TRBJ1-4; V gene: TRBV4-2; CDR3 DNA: TGTGCCAGCAGCCAAGATCGAGGGTTTGGAGCGAAACTGTTTTTT; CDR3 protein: CASSQDRGFGAKLFF
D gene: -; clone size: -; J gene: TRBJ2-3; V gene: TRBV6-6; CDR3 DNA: TGTGCCAGCAGTCAAAAAACCCAGGGGTCCTACACAGATACGCAGTATTTT; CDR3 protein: CASSQKTQGSYTDTQYF
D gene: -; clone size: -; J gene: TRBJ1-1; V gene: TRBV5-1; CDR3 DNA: TGCGCCAGCAGCCCGATCGGACAGAGTGAAGCTTTCTTT; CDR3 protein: CASSPIGQSEAFF
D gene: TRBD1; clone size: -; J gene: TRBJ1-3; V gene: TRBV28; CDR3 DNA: TGTGCCAGCAGGGGACAGGGGGTTCGGGGAAACACCATATATTTT; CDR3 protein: CASRGQGVRGNTIYF
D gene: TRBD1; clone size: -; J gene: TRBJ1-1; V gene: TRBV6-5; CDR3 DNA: TGTGCCGGAAAGGGGGCCCACCGCACTGAAGCTTTCTTT; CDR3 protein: CAGKGAHRTEAFF
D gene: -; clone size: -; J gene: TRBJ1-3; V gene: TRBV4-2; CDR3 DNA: TGTGCCAGCAGCCAAGACAAGAGTGAAAACACCATATATTTT; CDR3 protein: CASSQDKSENTIYF
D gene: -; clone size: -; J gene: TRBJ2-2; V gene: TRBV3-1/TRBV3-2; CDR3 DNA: TGTGCCAGCAGCCAAAGGGGTCCAGCGAACACCGGGGAGCTGTTTTTT; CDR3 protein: CASSQRGPANTGELFF
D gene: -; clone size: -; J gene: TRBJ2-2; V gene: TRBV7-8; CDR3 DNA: TGTGCCAGCAGCTTATCCTTCCAAACAGGGATGGGGGAGCTGTTTTTT; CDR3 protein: CASSLSFQTGMGELFF
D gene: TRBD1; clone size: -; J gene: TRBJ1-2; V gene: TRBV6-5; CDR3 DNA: TGTGCCAGCAGTTACCGCGGACAGGGGACCTATGGCTACACCTTC; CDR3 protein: CASSYRGQGTYGYTF
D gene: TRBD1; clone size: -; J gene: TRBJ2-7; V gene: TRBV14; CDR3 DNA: TGTGCCAGCAGCCATGTTGGACAGGGGGACCTCTACGAGCAGTACTTC; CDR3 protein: CASSHVGQGDLYEQYF
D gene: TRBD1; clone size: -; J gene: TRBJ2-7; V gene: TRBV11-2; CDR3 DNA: TGTGCAGCTGGACAGGGCTACGAGCAGTACTTC; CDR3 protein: CAAGQGYEQYF
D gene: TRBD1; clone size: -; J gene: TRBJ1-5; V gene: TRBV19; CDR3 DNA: TGTGCCAGTAAACGGGACAGCAGTTCAGGGCCCCAGCATTTT; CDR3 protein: CASKRDSSSGPQHF
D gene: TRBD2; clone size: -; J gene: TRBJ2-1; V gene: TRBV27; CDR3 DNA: TGTGCCAGCAGTACCCTAGCGGGCCGTGCGCAGTTCTTC; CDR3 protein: CASSTLAGRAQFF
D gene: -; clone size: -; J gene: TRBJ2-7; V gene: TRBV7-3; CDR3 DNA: TGTGCCAGCAGCTTAAGTCCAGGGGCCTCCTACGAGCAGTACTTC; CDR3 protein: CASSLSPGASYEQYF
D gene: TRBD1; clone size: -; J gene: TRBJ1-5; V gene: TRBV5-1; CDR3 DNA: TGCGCCAGCAGCTTAAGGGGACAGGGGGATCAGCCCCAGCATTTT; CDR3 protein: CASSLRGQGDQPQHF
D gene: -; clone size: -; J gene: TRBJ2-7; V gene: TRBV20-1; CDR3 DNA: TGCAGTGCTTGGGGGGAAGAGCAGTACTTC; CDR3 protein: CSAWGEEQYF
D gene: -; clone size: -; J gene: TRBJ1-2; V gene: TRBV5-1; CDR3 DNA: TGCGCCAGCAGCTTGGCCGGGGGCTATGGCTACACCTTC; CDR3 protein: CASSLAGGYGYTF
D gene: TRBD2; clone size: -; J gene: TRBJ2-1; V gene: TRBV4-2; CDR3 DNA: TGTGCCAGCAGCCAAGAGGTTATCTCGACTAGCGGGGTGCAGTTCTTC; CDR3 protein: CASSQEVISTSGVQFF
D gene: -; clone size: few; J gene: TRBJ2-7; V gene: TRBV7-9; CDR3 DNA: TGTGCCAGCAGAGGGATCGGAGGGCGGTACGAGCAGTACTTC; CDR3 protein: CASRGIGGRYEQYF
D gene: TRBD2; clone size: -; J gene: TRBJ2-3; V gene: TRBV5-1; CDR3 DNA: TGCGCCAGCGGGGAGGGGTTGAGAGGCACAGATACGCAGTATTTT; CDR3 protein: CASGEGLRGTDTQYF
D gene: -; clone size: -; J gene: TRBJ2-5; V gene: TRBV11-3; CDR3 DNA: TGTGCCAGCAGCTTAGGTGCGGTGGAGACCCAGTACTTC; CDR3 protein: CASSLGAVETQYF
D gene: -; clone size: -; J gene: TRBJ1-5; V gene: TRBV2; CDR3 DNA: TGTGCCAGCAGTGAGTCCAGGAAGATGGATTACAATCAGCCCCAGCATTTT; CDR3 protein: CASSESRKMDYNQPQHF
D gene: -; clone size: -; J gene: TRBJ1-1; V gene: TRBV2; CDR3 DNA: TGTGCCAGCAGCCCCCGGACGGGATCGAACACTGAAGCTTTCTTT; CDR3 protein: CASSPRTGSNTEAFF
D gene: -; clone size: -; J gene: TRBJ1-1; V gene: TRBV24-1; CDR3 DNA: TGTGCAGCCAATACCATGAACACTGAAGCTTTCTTT; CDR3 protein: CAANTMNTEAFF
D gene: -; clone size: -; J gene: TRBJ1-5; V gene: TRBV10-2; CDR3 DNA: TGCGCCAGCAGTGAGTCCCGAGGGTTACGGGATCAGCCCCAGCATTTT; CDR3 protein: CASSESRGLRDQPQHF
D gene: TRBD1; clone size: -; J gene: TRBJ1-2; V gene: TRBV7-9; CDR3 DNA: TGTGCCAGCAGCTTAGCGCAGGGGGTCCGGGTGTATGGCTACACCTTC; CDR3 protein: CASSLAQGVRVYGYTF
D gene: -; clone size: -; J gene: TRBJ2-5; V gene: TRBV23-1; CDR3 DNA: TGCGCCAGCAGTCAATACAGGGAACAAGAGACCCAGTACTTC; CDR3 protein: CASSQYREQETQYF
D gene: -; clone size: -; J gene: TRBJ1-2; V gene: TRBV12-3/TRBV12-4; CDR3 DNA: TGTGCCAGCAGTAAAGCAGGGTTATATGGCTACACCTTC; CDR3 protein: CASSKAGLYGYTF
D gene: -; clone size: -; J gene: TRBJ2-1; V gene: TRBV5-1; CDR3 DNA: TGCGCCAGCGGGGAGGTAATGAATGAGCAGTTCTTC; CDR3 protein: CASGEVMNEQFF
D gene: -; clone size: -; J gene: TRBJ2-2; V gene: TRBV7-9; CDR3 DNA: TGTGCCAGCAGCTCCTATCTCCGAGGGGGACGGACCGGGGAGCTGTTTTTT; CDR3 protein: CASSSYLRGGRTGELFF
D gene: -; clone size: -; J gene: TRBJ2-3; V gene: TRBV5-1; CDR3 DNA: TGCGCCAGCAGCTCGGGGGGCCGTACAGATACGCAGTATTTT; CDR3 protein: CASSSGGRTDTQYF
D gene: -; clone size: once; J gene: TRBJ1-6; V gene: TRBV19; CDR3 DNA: TGTGCCAGTTCCCCTCGGCCAGACGCAGGGTATTCACCCCTCCACTTT; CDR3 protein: CASSPRPDAGYSPLHF
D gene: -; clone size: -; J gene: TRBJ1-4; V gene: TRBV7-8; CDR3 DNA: TGTGCCAGCAGCTTAGAGAGGAGGGGTTTCGGGCTAAATGAAAAACTGTTTTTT; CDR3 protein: CASSLERRGFGLNEKLFF
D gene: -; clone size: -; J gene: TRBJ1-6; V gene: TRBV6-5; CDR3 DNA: TGTGCCAGCAGTTACCTTCTGGACAGTTATTCACCCCTCCACTTT; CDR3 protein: CASSYLLDSYSPLHF
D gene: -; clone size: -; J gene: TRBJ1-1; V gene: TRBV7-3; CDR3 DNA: TGTGCCAGCAGCTACAGGCCGGGGAACACTGAAGCTTTCTTT; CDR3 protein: CASSYRPGNTEAFF
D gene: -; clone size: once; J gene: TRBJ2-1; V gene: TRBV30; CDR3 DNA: TGTGCCTGGAGTGCCCCTGGGCCCTACAATGAGCAGTTCTTC; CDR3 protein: CAWSAPGPYNEQFF
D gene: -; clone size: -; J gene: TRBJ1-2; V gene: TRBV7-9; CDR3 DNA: TGTGCCAGCAGCTGGGACACTTATGGCTACACCTTC; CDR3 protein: CASSWDTYGYTF
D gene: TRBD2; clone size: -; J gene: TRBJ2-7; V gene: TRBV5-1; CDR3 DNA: TGCGCCAGCAGCCCAGGACTAGCGGGGGGGCCTGGCGAGCAGTACTTC; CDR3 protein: CASSPGLAGGPGEQYF
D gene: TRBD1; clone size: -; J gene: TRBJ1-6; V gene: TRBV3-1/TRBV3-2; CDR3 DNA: TGTGCCAGCAGCCAAGGACAGGGCAATTCACCCCTCCACTTT; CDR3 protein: CASSQGQGNSPLHF
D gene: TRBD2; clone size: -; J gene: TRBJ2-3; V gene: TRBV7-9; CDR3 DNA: TGTGCCAGCAGCACTTCTAGCGGAGGCACAGATACGCAGTATTTT; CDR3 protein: CASSTSSGGTDTQYF
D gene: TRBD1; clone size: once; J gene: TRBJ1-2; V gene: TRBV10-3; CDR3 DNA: TGTGCCATCAGTGAGTCATCGGGACAGCGATCACTTAACTATGGCTACACCTTC; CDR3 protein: CAISESSGQRSLNYGYTF
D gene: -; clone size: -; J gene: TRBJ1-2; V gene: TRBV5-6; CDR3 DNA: TGTGCCAGCAGCTTGGGGTGGACAGCTTCGGCATCCTATGGCTACACCTTC; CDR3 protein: CASSLGWTASASYGYTF
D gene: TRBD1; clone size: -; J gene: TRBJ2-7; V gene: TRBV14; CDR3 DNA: TGTGCCAGCAGCCAGGAACACTCGACAGGGAACGAGCAGTACTTC; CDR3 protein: CASSQEHSTGNEQYF